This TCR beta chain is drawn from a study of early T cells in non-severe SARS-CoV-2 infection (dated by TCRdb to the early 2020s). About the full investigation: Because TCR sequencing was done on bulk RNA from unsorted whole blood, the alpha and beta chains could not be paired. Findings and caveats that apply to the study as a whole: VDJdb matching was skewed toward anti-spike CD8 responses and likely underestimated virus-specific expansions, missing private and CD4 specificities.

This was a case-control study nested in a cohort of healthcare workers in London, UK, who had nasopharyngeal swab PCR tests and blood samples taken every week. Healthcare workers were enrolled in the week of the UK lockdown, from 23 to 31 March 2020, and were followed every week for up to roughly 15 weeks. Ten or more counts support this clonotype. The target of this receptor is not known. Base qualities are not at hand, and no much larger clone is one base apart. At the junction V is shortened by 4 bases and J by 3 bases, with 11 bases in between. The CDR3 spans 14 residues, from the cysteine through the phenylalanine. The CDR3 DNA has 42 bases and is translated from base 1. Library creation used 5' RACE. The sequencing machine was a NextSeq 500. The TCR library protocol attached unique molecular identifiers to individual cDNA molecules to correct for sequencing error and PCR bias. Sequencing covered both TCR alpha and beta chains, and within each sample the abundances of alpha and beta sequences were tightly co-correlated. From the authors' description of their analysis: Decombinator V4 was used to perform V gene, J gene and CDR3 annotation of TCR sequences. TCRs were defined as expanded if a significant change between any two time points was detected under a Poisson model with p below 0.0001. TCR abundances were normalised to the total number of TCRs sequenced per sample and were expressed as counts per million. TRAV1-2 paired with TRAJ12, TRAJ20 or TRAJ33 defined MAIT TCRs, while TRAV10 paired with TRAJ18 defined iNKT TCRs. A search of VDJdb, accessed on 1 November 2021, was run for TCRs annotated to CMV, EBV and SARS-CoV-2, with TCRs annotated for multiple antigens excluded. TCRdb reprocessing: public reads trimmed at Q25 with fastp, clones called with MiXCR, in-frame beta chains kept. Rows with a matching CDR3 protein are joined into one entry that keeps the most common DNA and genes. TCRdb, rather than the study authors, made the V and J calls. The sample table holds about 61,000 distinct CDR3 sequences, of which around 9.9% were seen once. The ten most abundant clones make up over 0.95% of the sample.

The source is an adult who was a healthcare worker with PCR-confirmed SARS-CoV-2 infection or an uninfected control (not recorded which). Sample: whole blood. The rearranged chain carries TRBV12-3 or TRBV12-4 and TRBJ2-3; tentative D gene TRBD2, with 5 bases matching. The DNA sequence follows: TGTGCCAGCAGTTATGGAGCGGAAACAGATACGCAGTATTTT. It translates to CASSYGAETDTQYF.